One TCR beta chain is described in this entry. The read falls 3 residues short of the CDR3 end, and the missing part is taken from the germline J gene. The data derive from a study of T cells in women clearing cervical HPV infection. CDR1 is MNHEY, CDR2 SVGEGT, per germline. The J segment lost 0 bases and the V segment lost 6 bases, leaving 7 bases of the junction unmatched. CDR3 size: 15 residues. Produced via immunoSEQ multiplex PCR; TCRdb's table is partial and in-frame only. This table holds tens of thousands of clones. The TCR comes from a woman between 18 and 70 years old with a cervical HPV16 infection that either progressed to CIN3+ or cleared (not recorded which). This rearrangement joins TRBV6-2 or TRBV6-3 to TRBJ2-7, with 8 nucleotides matching TRBD2. Material for sequencing was blood buffy coat. The CDR3 protein is CASSRLASVSYEQYF. The sequenced part of the CDR3 DNA is TGTGCCAGCAGCCGACTAGCGTCGGTCTCCTACGAG.